This TCR beta chain is from a study of blood T cell repertoires in COVID-19. Study context: The United States, Italy and Spain were the sources of the acute and convalescent COVID-19 samples. T cells, B-cell-depleted T cells, or PBMCs supplied cDNA or gDNA.

Sequencing used immunoSEQ multiplex PCR; TCRdb keeps in-frame clones, though not all of them. This table holds tens of thousands of clones, around four fifths found once. The sample comprised peripheral blood. The receptor was isolated from a human donor in a cohort sampled during active COVID-19.

The CDR3 spells CASRQDLGYTF. As DNA, the CDR3 is TGTGCCAGCAGACAGGATCTTGGCTACACCTTC. The V call is TRBV18, the J call TRBJ1-2, with D possibly matching TRBD1 (6 bases). V dropped 8 bases and J dropped 7 bases, with 11 bases sitting between them. From germline, CDR1 is KGHSH and CDR2 LQKENI. The CDR3 covers 11 residues.